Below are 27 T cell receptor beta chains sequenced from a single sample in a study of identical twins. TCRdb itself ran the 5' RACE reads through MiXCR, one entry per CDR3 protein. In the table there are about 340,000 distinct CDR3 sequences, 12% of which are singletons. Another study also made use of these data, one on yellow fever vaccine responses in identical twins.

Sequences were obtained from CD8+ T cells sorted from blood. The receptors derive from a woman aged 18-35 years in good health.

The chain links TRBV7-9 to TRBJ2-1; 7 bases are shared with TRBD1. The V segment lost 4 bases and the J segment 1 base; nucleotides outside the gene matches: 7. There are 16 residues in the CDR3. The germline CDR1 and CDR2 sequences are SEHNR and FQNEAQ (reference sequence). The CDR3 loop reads CASSSPGGGSYNEQFF. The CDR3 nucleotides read TGTGCCAGCAGCTCCCCAGGGGGTGGTTCCTACAATGAGCAGTTCTTC. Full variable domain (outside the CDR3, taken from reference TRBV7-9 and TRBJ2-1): DTGVSQNPRHKITKRGQNVTFRCDPISEHNRLYWYRQTLGQGPEFLTYFQNEAQLEKSRLLSDRFSAERPKGSFSTLEIQRTEQGDSAMYLCASSSPGGGSYNEQFFGPGTRLTVL.

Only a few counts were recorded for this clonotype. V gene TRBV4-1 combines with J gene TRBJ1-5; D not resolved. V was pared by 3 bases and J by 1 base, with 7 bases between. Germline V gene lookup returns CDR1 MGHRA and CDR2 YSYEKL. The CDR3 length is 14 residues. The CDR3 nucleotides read TGCGCCAGCAGCCAGTTAACCAGCAATCAGCCCCAGCATTTT. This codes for CASSQLTSNQPQHF.

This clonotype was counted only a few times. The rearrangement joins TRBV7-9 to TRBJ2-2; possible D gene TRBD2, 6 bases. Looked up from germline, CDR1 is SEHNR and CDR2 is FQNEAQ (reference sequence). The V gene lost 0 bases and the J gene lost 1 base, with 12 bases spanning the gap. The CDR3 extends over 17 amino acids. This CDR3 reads CASSLALGTLNTGELFF. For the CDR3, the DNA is TGTGCCAGCAGCTTAGCGCTCGGGACTTTGAACACCGGGGAGCTGTTTTTT.

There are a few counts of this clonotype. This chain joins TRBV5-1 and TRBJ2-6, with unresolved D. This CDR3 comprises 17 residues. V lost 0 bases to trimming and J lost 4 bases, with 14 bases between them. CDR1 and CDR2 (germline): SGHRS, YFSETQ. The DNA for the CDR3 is TGCGCCAGCAGCTTGGCCAATTTAGGGCGCGGGGCCAACGTCCTGACTTTC. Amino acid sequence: CASSLANLGRGANVLTF.

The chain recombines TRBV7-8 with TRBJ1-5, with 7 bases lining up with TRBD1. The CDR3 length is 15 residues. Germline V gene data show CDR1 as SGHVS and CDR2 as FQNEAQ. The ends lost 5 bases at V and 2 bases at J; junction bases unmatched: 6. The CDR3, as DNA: TGTGCCAGCAGCCCAGGGGGTCAGGGCAATCAGCCCCAGCATTTT. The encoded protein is CASSPGGQGNQPQHF.

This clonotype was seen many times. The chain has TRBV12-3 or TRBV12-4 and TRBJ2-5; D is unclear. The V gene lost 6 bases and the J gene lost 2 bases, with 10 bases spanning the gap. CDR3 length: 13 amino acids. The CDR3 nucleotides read TGTGCCAGCAGGCCGCGAGTTCAAGAGACCCAGTACTTC. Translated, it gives CASRPRVQETQYF.

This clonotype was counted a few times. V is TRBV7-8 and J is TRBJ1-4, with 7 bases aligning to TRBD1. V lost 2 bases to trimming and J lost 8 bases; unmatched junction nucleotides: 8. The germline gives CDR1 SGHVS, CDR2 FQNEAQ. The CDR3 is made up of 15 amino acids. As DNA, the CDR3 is TGTGCCAGCAGCTTAACGCGGGACAGCGAAGAAAAACTGTTTTTT. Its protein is CASSLTRDSEEKLFF.

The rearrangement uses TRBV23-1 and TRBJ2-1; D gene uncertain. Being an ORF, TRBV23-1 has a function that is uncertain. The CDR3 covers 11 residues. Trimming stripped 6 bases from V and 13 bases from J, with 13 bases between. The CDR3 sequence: CASRAGSRQFF. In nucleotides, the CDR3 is TGCGCCAGCAGGGCTGGGTCTAGACAGTTCTTC.

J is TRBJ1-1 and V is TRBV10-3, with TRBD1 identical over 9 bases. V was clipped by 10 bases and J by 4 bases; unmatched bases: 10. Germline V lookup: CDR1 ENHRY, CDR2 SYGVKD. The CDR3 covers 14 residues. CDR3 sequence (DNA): TGTGCCACCAAGGCGGGACAGGGTTCCACTGAAGCTTTCTTT. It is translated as CATKAGQGSTEAFF.

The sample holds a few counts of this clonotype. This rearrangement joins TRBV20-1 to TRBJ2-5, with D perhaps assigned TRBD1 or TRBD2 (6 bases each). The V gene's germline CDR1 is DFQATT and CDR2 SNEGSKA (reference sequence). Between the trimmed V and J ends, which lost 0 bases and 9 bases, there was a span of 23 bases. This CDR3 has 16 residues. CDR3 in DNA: TGCAGTGCTAGAGATCTTTACGGGGGACACAACGAACCCCAGTACTTC. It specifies CSARDLYGGHNEPQYF.

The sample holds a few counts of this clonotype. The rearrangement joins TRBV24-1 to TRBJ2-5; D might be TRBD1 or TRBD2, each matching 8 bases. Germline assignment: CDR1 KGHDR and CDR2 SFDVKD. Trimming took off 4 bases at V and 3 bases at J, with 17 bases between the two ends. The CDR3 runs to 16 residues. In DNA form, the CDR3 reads TGTGCCACCAGTGACCCGGGGGGGACAGGCGAAGAGACCCAGTACTTC. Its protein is CATSDPGGTGEETQYF.

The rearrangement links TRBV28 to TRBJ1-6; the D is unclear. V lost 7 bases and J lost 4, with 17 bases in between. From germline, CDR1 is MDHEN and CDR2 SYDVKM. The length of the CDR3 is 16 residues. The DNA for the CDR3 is TGTGCCAGCACCGCGATCGTCCATCCGTATAATTCACCCCTCCACTTT. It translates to CASTAIVHPYNSPLHF.

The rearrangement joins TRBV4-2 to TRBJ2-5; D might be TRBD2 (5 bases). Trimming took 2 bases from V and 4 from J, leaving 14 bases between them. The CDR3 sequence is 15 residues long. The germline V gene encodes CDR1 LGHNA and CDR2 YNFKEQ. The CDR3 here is CASSQLARERETQYF. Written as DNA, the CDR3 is TGTGCCAGCAGCCAATTAGCGAGGGAACGAGAGACCCAGTACTTC.

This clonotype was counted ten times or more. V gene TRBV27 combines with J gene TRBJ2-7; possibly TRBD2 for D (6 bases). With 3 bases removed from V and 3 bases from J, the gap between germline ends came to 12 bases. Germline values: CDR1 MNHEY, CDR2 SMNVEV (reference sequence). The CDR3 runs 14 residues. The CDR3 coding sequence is TGTGCCAGCAGTTTTGGAGGGAGTGTCTACGAGCAGTACTTC. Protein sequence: CASSFGGSVYEQYF.

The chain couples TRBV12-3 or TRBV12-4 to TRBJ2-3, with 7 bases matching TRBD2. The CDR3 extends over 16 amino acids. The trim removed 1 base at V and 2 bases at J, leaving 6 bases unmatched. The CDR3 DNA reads TGTGCCAGCAGTTTAGGGGCGGGGGTCATCACAGATACGCAGTATTTT. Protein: CASSLGAGVITDTQYF.

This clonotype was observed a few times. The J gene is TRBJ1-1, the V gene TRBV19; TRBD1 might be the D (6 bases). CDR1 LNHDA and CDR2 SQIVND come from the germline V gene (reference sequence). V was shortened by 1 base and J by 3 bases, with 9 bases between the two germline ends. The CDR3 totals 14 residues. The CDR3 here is CASSIGQADTEAFF. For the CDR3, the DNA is TGTGCCAGTAGTATAGGACAGGCGGACACTGAAGCTTTCTTT.

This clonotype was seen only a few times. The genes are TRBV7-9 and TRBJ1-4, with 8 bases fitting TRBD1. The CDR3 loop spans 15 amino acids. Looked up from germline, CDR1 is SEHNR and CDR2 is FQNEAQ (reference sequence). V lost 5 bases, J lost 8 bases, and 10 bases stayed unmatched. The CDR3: CASSARTGPAEKLFF. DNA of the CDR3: TGTGCCAGCAGCGCACGGACAGGGCCGGCGGAAAAACTGTTTTTT. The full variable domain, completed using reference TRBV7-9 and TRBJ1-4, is DTGVSQNPRHKITKRGQNVTFRCDPISEHNRLYWYRQTLGQGPEFLTYFQNEAQLEKSRLLSDRFSAERPKGSFSTLEIQRTEQGDSAMYLCASSARTGPAEKLFFGSGTQLSVL.

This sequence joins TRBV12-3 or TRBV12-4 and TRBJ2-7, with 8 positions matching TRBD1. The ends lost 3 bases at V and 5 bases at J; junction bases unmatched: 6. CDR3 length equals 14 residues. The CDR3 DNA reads TGTGCCAGCAGTTTCCGGACAGGGTACCACGAGCAGTACTTC. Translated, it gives CASSFRTGYHEQYF.

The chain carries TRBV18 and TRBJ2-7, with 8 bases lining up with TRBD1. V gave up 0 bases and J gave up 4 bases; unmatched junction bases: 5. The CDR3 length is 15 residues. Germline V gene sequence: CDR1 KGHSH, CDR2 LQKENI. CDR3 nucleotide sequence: TGTGCCAGCTCACCACCCGTGACAGGGGTATACGAGCAGTACTTC. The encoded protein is CASSPPVTGVYEQYF. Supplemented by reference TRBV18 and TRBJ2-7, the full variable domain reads NAGVMQNPRHLVRRRGQEARLRCSPMKGHSHVYWYRQLPEEGLKFMVYLQKENIIDESGMPKERFSAEFPKEGPSILRIQQVVRGDSAAYFCASSPPVTGVYEQYFGPGTRLTVT.

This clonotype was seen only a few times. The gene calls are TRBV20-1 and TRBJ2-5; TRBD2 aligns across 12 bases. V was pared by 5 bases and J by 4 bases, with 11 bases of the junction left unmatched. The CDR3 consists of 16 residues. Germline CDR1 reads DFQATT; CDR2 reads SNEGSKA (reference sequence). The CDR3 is CSAAGRTSGTAETQYF. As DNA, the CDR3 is TGCAGTGCTGCAGGGAGGACTAGCGGGACCGCAGAGACCCAGTACTTC.

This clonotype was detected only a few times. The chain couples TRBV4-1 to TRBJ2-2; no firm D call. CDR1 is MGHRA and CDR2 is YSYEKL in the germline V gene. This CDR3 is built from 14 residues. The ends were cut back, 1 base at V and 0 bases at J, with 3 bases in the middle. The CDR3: CASSQVANTGELFF. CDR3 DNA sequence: TGCGCCAGCAGCCAAGTAGCGAACACCGGGGAGCTGTTTTTT.

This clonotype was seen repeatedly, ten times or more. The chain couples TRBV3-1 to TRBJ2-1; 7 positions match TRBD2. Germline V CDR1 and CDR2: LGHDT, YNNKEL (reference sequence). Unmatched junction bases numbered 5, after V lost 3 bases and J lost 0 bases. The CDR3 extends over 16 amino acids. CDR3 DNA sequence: TGTGCCAGCAGCCAGGGAGGGAGGGGCTCCTACAATGAGCAGTTCTTC. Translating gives CASSQGGRGSYNEQFF.

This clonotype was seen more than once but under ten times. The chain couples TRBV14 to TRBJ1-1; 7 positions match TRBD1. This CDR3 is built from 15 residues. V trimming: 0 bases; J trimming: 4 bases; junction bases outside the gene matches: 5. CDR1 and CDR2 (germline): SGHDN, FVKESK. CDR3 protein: CASSQEGQVFTEAFF. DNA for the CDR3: TGTGCCAGCAGCCAAGAAGGACAGGTGTTCACTGAAGCTTTCTTT.

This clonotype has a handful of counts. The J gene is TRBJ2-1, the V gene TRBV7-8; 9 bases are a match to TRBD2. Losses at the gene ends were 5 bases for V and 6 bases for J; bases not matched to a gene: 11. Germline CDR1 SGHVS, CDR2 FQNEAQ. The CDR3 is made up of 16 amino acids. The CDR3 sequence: CASSRPTSGWSNEQFF. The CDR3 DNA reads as TGTGCCAGCAGCCGCCCGACTAGCGGCTGGTCCAATGAGCAGTTCTTC.

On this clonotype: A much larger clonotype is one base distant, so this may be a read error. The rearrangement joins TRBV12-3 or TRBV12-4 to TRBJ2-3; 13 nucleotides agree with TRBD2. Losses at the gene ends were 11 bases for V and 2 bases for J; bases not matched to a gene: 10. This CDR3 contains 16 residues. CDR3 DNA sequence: TGTGCCTGCACCGAGACTAGCGGGGGGTCCACAGATACGCAGTATTTT. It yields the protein CACTETSGGSTDTQYF.

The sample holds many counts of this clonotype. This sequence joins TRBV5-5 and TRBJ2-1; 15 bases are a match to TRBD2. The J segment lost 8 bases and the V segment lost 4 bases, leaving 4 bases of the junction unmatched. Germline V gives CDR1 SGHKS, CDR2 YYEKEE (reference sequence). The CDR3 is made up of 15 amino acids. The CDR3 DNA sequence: TGTGCCAGCAGCCTGGGACTAGCGGGAGGAGATGAGCAGTTCTTC. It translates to CASSLGLAGGDEQFF.

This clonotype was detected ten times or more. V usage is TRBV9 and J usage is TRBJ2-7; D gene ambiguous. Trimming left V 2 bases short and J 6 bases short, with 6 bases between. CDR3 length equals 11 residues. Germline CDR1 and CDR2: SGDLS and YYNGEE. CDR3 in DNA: TGTGCCAGCAGCGTTAGGGCCGAGCAGTACTTC. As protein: CASSVRAEQYF.